This entry describes one TCR beta chain. Those who participated ranged in age from roughly 18 to 89 years and resided in 20 to 30 US areas. Participants' reported clinical history set cohort assignment. These data come from a study of blood T cell repertoires in COVID-19. Per the original data handling: Estimation of nucleated cell counts was performed using reference gene primer amplification. Assay: immunoSEQ multiplex PCR; the TCRdb copy retains only in-frame clones and omits some. The V and J calls and clone size come from that table; D and trimming were worked out from the DNA. The data contain about 440,000 clones, about 90% of them singletons. V lost 8 bases to trimming and J lost 4 bases; unmatched junction nucleotides: 8. The CDR3 contains 14 residues. Germline assignment: CDR1 MNHEY and CDR2 SVGAGI.

The sequence derives from a man between 18 and 29 years old who had recovered from COVID-19. V is TRBV6-5 and J is TRBJ1-5, with 7 bases matching TRBD1. The sequencing input was PBMCs or T cells enriched from blood (not recorded which). The CDR3 spells CASLPGQSNQPQHF. The CDR3 coding sequence is TGTGCCAGCCTACCGGGACAGTCAAATCAGCCCCAGCATTTT.